Given below is one T cell receptor (beta chain) in context. Per the authors' pipeline: For nucleated cells, counts were estimated from reference gene primer amplification. Produced via immunoSEQ multiplex PCR; TCRdb's table is partial and in-frame only. The V and J calls and clone size were taken over from that table, and D and trimming were inferred from the DNA. This sample has 200,000 or so clones, with 88% found just once. These data are taken from a study of blood T cell repertoires in COVID-19. All enrollees were roughly 18 to 95 years old and from under 25 US areas. In the 2 weeks before study entry, exposed participants met a COVID-19 case, which was PCR-confirmed or clinician-diagnosed. The receptor's source is a woman between 25 and 40 years old who had been exposed to COVID-19. Sequenced material: PBMCs or T cells enriched from blood (not recorded which).

The CDR3 coding sequence is TGTGCCTGGAGCGCGGGGAGGGTAATGGGGACTGAAGCTTTCTTT. Its translation is CAWSAGRVMGTEAFF. V gene TRBV30 combines with J gene TRBJ1-1; D remains unclear. The CDR3 runs to 15 residues. V was shortened by 3 bases and J by 5 bases, with 19 bases between the two germline ends. Germline CDR1 is GTSNPN and CDR2 is SVGIG (reference sequence). The whole variable domain, filled in from reference TRBV30 and TRBJ1-1, reads SQTIHQWPATLVQPVGSPLSLECTVEGTSNPNLYWYRQAAGRGLQLLFYSVGIGQISSEVPQNLSASRPQDRQFILSSKKLLLSDSGFYLCAWSAGRVMGTEAFFGQGTRLTVV.